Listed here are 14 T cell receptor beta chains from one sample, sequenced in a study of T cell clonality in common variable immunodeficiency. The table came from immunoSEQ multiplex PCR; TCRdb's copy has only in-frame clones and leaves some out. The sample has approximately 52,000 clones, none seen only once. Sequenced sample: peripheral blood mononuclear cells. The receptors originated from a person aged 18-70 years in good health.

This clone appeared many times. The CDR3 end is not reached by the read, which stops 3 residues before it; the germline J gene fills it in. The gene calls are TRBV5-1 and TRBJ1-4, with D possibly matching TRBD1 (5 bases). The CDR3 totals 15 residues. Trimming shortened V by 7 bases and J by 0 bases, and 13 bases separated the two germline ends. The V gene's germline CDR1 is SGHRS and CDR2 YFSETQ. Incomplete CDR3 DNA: TGCGCCAGCCACCTAGGGGCTACAACTAATGAAAAA. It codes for CASHLGATTNEK. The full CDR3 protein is CASHLGATTNEKLFF.

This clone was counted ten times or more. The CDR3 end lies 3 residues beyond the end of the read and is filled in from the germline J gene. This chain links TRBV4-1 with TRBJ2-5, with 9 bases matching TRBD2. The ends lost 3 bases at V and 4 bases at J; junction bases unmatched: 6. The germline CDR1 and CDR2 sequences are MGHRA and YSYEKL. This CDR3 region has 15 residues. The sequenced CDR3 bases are TGCGCCAGCAGCCATCTAGCGGGGACGGGAGAGACC. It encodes CASSHLAGTGET. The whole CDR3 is CASSHLAGTGETQYF.

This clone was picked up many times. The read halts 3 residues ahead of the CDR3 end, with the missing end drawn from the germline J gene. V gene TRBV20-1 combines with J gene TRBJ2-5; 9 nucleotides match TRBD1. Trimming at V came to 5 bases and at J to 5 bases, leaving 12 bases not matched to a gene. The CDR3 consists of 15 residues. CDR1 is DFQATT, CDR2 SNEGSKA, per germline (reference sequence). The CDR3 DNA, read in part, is TGCAGTGCTTACGGACAGGGGACCCCCGGTGAGACC. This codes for CSAYGQGTPGET. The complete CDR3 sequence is CSAYGQGTPGETQYF.

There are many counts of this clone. This chain's CDR3 is CASIDRTANTGELFF. The sequenced CDR3 bases are TGTGCCAGCATAGATAGGACAGCGAACACCGGGGAG. The chain joins TRBV6-2 or TRBV6-3 to TRBJ2-2; D is perhaps TRBD1 (6 bases). The read stops 3 residues short of the end of the CDR3; the missing end is completed from the germline J gene. Germline V gene sequence: CDR1 MNHEY, CDR2 SVGEGT. Trimming took 7 bases from V and 0 from J, leaving 12 bases between them. The length of the CDR3 is 15 residues.

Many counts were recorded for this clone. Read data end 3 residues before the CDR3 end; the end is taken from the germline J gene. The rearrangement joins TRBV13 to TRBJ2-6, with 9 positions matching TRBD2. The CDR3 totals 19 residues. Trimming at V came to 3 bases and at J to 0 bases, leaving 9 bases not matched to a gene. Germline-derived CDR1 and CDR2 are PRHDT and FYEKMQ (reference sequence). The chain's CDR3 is CASSFRRLAAHSGANVLTF. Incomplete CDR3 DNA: TGTGCCAGCAGCTTCCGGCGACTAGCGGCTCACTCTGGGGCCAACGTC.

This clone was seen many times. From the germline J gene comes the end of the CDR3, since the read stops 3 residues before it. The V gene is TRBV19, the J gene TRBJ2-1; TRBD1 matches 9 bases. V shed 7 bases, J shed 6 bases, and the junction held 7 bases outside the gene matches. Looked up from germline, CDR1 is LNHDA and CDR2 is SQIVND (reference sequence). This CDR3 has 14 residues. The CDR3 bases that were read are TGTGCCAGTAACCTACAGGGGGCAGTCAATGAG. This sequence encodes CASNLQGAVNE. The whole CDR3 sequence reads CASNLQGAVNEQFF.

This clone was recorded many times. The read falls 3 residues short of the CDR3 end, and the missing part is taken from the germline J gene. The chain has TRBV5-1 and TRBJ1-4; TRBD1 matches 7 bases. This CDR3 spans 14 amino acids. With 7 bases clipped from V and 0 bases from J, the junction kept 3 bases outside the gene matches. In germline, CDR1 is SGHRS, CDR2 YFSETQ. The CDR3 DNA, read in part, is TGCGCCAGCTTCGACAGGGCAACTAATGAAAAA. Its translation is CASFDRATNEK. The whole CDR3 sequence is CASFDRATNEKLFF.

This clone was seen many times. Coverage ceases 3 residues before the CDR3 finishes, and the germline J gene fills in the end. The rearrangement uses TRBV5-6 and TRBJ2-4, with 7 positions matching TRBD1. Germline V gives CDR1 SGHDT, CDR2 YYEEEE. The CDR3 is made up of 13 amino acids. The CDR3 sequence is CASSSGQYYGQYF. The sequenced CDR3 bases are TGTGCCAGCAGCTCGGGACAGTACTATGGT.

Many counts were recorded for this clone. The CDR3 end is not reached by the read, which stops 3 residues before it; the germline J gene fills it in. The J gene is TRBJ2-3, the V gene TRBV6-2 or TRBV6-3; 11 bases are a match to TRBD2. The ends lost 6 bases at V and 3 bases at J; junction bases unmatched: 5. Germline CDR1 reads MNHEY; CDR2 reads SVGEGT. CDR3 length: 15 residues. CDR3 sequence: CASRATSGRTDTQYF. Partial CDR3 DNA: TGTGCCAGCAGGGCAACTAGCGGGAGAACAGATACG.

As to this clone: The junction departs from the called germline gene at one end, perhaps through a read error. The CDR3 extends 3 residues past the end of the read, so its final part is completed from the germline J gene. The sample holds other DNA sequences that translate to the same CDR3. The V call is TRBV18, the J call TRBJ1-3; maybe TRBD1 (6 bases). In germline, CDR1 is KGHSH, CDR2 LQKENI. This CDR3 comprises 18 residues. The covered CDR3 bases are TGTGCCAGCTCACGCCAAACAACCACAGGGTTCTCTGGAAACACG. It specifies CASSRQTTTGFSGNT. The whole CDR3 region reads CASSRQTTTGFSGNTIYF.

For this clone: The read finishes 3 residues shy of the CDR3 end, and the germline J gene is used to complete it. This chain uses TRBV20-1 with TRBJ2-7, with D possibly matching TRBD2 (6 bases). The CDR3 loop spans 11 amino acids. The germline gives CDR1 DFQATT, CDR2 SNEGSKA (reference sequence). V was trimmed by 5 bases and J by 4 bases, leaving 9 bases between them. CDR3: CSAGGNYEQYF. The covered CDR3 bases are TGCAGTGCTGGCGGGAATTACGAG.

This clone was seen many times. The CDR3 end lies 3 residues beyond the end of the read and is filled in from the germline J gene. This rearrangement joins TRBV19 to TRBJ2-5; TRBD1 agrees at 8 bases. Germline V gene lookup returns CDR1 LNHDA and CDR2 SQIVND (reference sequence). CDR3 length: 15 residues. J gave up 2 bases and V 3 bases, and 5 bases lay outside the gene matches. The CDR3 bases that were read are TGTGCCAGTAGTATCCTCGGACAGGGACAAGAGACC. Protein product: CASSILGQGQET. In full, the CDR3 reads CASSILGQGQETQYF. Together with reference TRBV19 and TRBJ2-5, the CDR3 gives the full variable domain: DGGITQSPKYLFRKEGQNVTLSCEQNLNHDAMYWYRQDPGQGLRLIYYSQIVNDFQKGDIAEGYSVSREKKESFPLTVTSAQKNPTAFYLCASSILGQGQETQYFGPGTRLLVL.

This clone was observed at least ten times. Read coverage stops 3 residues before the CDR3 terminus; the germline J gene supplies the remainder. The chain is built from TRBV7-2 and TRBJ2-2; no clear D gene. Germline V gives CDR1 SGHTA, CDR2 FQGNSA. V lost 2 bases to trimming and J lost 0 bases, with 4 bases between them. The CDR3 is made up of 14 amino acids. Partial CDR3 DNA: TGTGCCAGCAGCTTAACATCGAACACCGGGGAG. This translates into CASSLTSNTGE. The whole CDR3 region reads CASSLTSNTGELFF. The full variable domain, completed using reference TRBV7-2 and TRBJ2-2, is GAGVSQSPSNKVTEKGKDVELRCDPISGHTALYWYRQSLGQGLEFLIYFQGNSAPDKSGLPSDRFSAERTGGSVSTLTIQRTQQEDSAVYLCASSLTSNTGELFFGEGSRLTVL.

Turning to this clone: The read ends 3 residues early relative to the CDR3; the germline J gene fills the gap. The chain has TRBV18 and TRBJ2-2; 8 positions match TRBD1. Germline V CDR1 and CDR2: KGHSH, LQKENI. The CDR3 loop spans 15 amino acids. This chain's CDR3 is CASSPSGTGPEKLFF. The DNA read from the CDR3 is TGTGCCAGCTCACCGTCCGGGACAGGTCCAGAAAAG.